This TCR beta chain was captured by sequencing in a study of blood T cell repertoires in COVID-19. Study context: Sites in the United States, Italy and Spain provided acute and convalescent COVID-19 samples.

V dropped 5 bases and J dropped 1 base, with 12 bases sitting between them. This CDR3 region has 14 residues. Looked up from germline, CDR1 is LNHDA and CDR2 is SQIVND (reference sequence). Using immunoSEQ multiplex PCR, the repertoire was profiled, and TCRdb retains in-frame clones only, with some absent. The sample lists roughly 100,000 clones; 88% were seen once. The chain recombines TRBV19 with TRBJ2-7; D is perhaps TRBD1 (8 bases). The TCR originated in a human donor in a cohort sampled during active COVID-19. The sample taken for sequencing was peripheral blood. The CDR3 region has the DNA TGTGCCAGTAGTGAACAGGGGGGGTCCTACGAGCAGTACTTC. It is translated as CASSEQGGSYEQYF.